The 12 T cell receptor beta chains below come from one sample, sequenced in a study of blood T cells in healthy people across ages. Next came a second PCR, run for roughly 6 to 11 cycles, which used a sample-barcoded 5' primer along with a J-beta primer mix. MiXCR was run by TCRdb on the 5' RACE reads, yielding one entry per CDR3 protein. The table includes 1.5 million to 1.9 million distinct CDR3 sequences, approximately 43% detected once. Sequencing input: blood. These receptors were taken from a woman aged 18-35 years in good health.

The V call is TRBV5-1, the J call TRBJ1-4; D is undetermined. Germline CDR1 and CDR2: SGHRS and YFSETQ. The V end lost 5 bases, the J end lost 4 bases, and 9 bases lay between the germline ends. The CDR3 sequence is 13 residues long. The CDR3 protein is CASSIGYNEKLFF. The CDR3 nucleotides read TGCGCCAGCAGTATCGGATATAATGAAAAACTGTTTTTT.

This clonotype was seen a handful of times. CDR3 in DNA: TGTGCCAGCAGTGAATTGGCTGTCGACAATGAGCAGTTCTTC. This translates into CASSELAVDNEQFF. The chain uses TRBV2 and TRBJ2-1, with D unresolved. The CDR3 totals 14 residues. The V gene's germline CDR1 is SNHLY and CDR2 FYNNEI. Deletions cut 2 bases from V and 5 bases from J, with 10 bases between.

The chain is built from TRBV6-5 and TRBJ2-5; 8 positions match TRBD2. Per germline, CDR1 MNHEY and CDR2 SVGAGI. V lost 5 bases, J lost 11 bases, and 16 bases stayed unmatched. This CDR3 contains 15 residues. CDR3: CASSTGTSTANEQYF. The CDR3 DNA sequence: TGTGCCAGCAGTACCGGGACTAGTACAGCCAATGAGCAGTACTTC.

J is TRBJ1-4 and V is TRBV29-1; 9 bases agree with TRBD1. In germline, CDR1 is SQVTM, CDR2 ANQGSEA. The length of the CDR3 is 13 residues. V lost 6 bases, J lost 7 bases, and 6 bases stayed unmatched. For the CDR3, the DNA is TGCAGCGTGGCGGACAGGGGCCCTGAAAAACTGTTTTTT. It encodes CSVADRGPEKLFF.

V gene TRBV7-2 combines with J gene TRBJ2-1; 10 bases match TRBD2. Germline V gene lookup returns CDR1 SGHTA and CDR2 FQGNSA. CDR3 length: 16 residues. J was trimmed by 7 bases and V by 6 bases; bases with no gene match: 12. CDR3 DNA sequence: TGTGCCAGCAGTCGACAAGCGGGAGGGCCTCAAAATGAGCAGTTCTTC. Translating gives CASSRQAGGPQNEQFF. Drawing the rest from reference TRBV7-2 and TRBJ2-1, the complete variable domain is GAGVSQSPSNKVTEKGKDVELRCDPISGHTALYWYRQSLGQGLEFLIYFQGNSAPDKSGLPSDRFSAERTGGSVSTLTIQRTQQEDSAVYLCASSRQAGGPQNEQFFGPGTRLTVL.

The V and J genes are TRBV4-3 and TRBJ1-1; a weak D match, TRBD1 (6 bases). From germline, CDR1 is LGHNA and CDR2 YSLEER. V was pared by 4 bases and J by 7 bases, with 16 bases between. This CDR3 has 14 residues. The CDR3 DNA reads TGCGCCAGCAGCCCATACCGGGACAAACATGAAGCTTTCTTT. Its protein is CASSPYRDKHEAFF.

This clonotype was picked up a small number of times. The rearrangement uses TRBV7-2 and TRBJ2-2; D might be TRBD1 or TRBD2, each matching 5 bases. The ends were cut back, 0 bases at V and 2 bases at J, with 10 bases in the middle. Germline V CDR1 and CDR2: SGHTA, FQGNSA. CDR3 length: 16 residues. CDR3 amino acids: CASSLAGTYNTGELFF. CDR3 coding DNA: TGTGCCAGCAGCTTAGCCGGGACCTATAACACCGGGGAGCTGTTTTTT.

This chain connects TRBV6-6 to TRBJ2-7, with 8 bases matching TRBD2. The CDR3 has 14 residues. Trimming took 8 bases from V and 3 from J; bases not matched to a gene: 9. Germline lookup yields CDR1 MNHNY and CDR2 SVGAGI (reference sequence). In nucleotides, the CDR3 is TGTGCCAGCCGTAAGCGGGAGTCCCTCTACGAGCAGTACTTC. This codes for CASRKRESLYEQYF.

The chain combines TRBV7-9 with TRBJ1-1; a possible D gene is TRBD1 (5 bases). V lost 1 base to trimming and J lost 0 bases, with 15 bases between them. Germline loops: CDR1 SEHNR, CDR2 FQNEAQ (reference sequence). CDR3 length equals 17 residues. In DNA, the CDR3 is TGTGCCAGCAGCTTAGGGGGGGGAGGAGCCCTGAACACTGAAGCTTTCTTT. Amino acid sequence: CASSLGGGGALNTEAFF.

The V gene is TRBV29-1, the J gene TRBJ1-1; the match to TRBD1 covers 8 bases. After removal of 7 bases from V and 1 base from J, the junction contained 5 bases not matched to a gene. Germline loops: CDR1 SQVTM, CDR2 ANQGSEA. The CDR3 covers 13 residues. CDR3 sequence reads: CSGSGTGNTEAFF. The DNA of the CDR3 is TGCAGCGGTTCCGGGACAGGGAACACTGAAGCTTTCTTT.

This clonotype appeared a few times. The chain couples TRBV7-2 to TRBJ2-5; no firm D call. Looked up from germline, CDR1 is SGHTA and CDR2 is FQGNSA. V lost 1 base to trimming and J lost 11 bases, with 11 bases between them. The CDR3 length is 12 residues. The chain's CDR3 is CASSLGSPRQYF. The CDR3 DNA is TGTGCCAGCAGCTTAGGGTCGCCCAGGCAGTACTTC.

The V call is TRBV25-1, the J call TRBJ2-3; 8 bases agree with TRBD2. The CDR3 extends over 17 amino acids. Looked up from germline, CDR1 is MGHDK and CDR2 is SYGVNS. V was clipped by 2 bases and J by 1 base; unmatched bases: 8. CDR3 bases: TGTGCCAGCAGTGAACGGACTAGCAGTAGGGGCACAGATACGCAGTATTTT. Protein: CASSERTSSRGTDTQYF.